This TCR beta chain was retrieved from a study of blood T cell repertoires in COVID-19. The repertoire was sequenced with immunoSEQ multiplex PCR; TCRdb's copy has only in-frame clones and lacks some. The sample holds about 73,000 clones; 89% are singletons and the top ten take around 9%. This CDR3 is 15 amino acids long. Trimming removed 1 base at V and 0 bases at J, with 9 bases between. Germline V gene sequence: CDR1 MGHDK, CDR2 SYGVNS. In its sample, this clone was seen once. Sequenced input: peripheral blood. V usage is TRBV25-1 and J usage is TRBJ1-1; maybe TRBD1 (5 bases). This TCR was sampled from a man older than 75 with acute or convalescent COVID-19. CDR3 in DNA: TGTGCCAGCAGTGAATGGGGCGAGATGAACACTGAAGCTTTCTTT. Translated: CASSEWGEMNTEAFF.